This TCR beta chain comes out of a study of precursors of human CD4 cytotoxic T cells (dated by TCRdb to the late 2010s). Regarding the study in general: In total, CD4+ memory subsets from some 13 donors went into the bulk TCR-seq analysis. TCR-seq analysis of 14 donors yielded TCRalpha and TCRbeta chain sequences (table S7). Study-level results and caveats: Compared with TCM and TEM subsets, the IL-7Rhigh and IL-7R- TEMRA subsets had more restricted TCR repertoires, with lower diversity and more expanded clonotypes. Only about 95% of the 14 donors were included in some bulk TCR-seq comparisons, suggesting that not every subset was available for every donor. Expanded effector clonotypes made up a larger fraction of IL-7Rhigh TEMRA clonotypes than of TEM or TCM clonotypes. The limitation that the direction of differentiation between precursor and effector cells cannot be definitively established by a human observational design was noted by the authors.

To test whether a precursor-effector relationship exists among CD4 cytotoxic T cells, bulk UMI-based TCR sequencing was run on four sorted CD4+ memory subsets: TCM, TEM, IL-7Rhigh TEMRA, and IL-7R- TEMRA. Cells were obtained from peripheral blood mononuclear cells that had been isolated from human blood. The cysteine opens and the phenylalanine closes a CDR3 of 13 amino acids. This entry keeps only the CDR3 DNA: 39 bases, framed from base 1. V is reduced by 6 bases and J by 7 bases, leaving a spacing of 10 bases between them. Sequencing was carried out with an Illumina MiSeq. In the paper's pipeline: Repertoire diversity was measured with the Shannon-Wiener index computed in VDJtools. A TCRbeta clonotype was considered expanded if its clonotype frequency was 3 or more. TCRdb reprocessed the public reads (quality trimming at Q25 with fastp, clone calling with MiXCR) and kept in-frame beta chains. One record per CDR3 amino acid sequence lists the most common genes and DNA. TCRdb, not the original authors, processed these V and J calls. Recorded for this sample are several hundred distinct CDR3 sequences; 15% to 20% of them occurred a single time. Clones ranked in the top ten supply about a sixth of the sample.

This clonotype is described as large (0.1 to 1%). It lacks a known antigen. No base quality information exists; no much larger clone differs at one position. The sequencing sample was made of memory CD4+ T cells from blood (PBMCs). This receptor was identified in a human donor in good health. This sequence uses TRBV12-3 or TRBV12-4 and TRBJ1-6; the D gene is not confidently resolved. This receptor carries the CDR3 CASRWQRNSPLHF. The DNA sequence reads TGTGCCAGCAGGTGGCAGAGAAATTCACCCCTCCACTTT.